The rows below give T cell receptor beta chains drawn from one sample of a study of blood T cell repertoires in COVID-19. Here immunoSEQ multiplex PCR was the method, and the copy in TCRdb shows in-frame clones only, minus some. The data show fewer than 70,000 clones, with approximately 90% seen just once and approximately 4% held by the top ten. Sequenced: peripheral blood. The receptor source for this set is a human donor in a cohort sampled during active COVID-19. The CDR3 runs from the conserved cysteine through the conserved F or W. The D gene is left open where the match is weak. The listing skips clone size in some rows; elsewhere it reads once, few, many or a size class.

-	TRBV7-9	14	TRBJ2-3	-	TGTGCCAGCAGCTTATTCGGAGGTAGAGATACGCAGTATTTT	CASSLFGGRDTQYF
TRBD1	TRBV4-1	18	TRBJ2-6	-	TGCGCCAGCAGCCAAGAGGGACAGGCCCTCTCTGGGGCCAACGTCCTGACTTTC	CASSQEGQALSGANVLTF
-	TRBV24-1	14	TRBJ2-2	-	TGTGCCACCAGTGATGTTCAGGGGAGCGGGGAGCTGTTTTTT	CATSDVQGSGELFF
-	TRBV27	15	TRBJ2-7	-	TGTGCCAGCAGGCATGGTAGGGGGTTCTCCTACGAGCAGTACTTC	CASRHGRGFSYEQYF
TRBD2	TRBV27	15	TRBJ2-5	once	TGTGCCAGCAGTTTAACTAGCGGGTTGGGTGAGACCCAGTACTTC	CASSLTSGLGETQYF
TRBD1	TRBV2	14	TRBJ1-6	few	TGTGCCAGTGATCGGGGTCAGGGGGGTTCACCCCTCCACTTT	CASDRGQGGSPLHF
TRBD2	TRBV11-2	16	TRBJ2-3	-	TGTGCCAGCAGCCTCCAGCGGGGGGCCTCCACAGATACGCAGTATTTT	CASSLQRGASTDTQYF
-	TRBV6-2/TRBV6-3	17	TRBJ1-2	-	TGTGCCAGCAGTTACATCCGGGACGGAGGGGCGGACTATGGCTACACCTTC	CASSYIRDGGADYGYTF
-	TRBV14	13	TRBJ1-1	-	TGTGCCAGCAGCCAAGATAGAAACACTGAAGCTTTCTTT	CASSQDRNTEAFF
TRBD1	TRBV6-2/TRBV6-3	16	TRBJ1-5	-	TGTGCCAGCAGCCCGCGGCGACAGGGAACGGATCAGCCCCAGCATTTT	CASSPRRQGTDQPQHF
-	TRBV28	13	TRBJ1-1	-	TGTGCCAGCAGTTTAAGGGGGTCGAGTGAAGCTTTCTTT	CASSLRGSSEAFF
TRBD1	TRBV7-9	15	TRBJ2-3	once	TGTGCCAGCAGCTTCCCGCCCGGACAGGTAGATACGCAGTATTTT	CASSFPPGQVDTQYF
TRBD2	TRBV13	18	TRBJ2-5	-	TGTGCCAGCAGCTTAGACTCCGGGACTAGCGGGAAGGAAGAGACCCAGTACTTC	CASSLDSGTSGKEETQYF
TRBD2	TRBV28	16	TRBJ2-7	-	TGTGCCAGTACCGTGGGGGCAGCGGGAGGGACGCGGGAGCAGTACTTC	CASTVGAAGGTREQYF
TRBD2	TRBV24-1	16	TRBJ2-2	-	TGTGCCACCAGTGATTTCGGGACTAGCGGGAATGGGGAGCTGTTTTTT	CATSDFGTSGNGELFF
TRBD2	TRBV24-1	13	TRBJ2-7	-	TGTGCCACCAGCAGCGGGAGGGCCGACGAGCAGTACTTC	CATSSGRADEQYF
TRBD2	TRBV10-3	15	TRBJ2-3	-	TGTGCCATCAGCCTGACTAGCCCTAGCACAGATACGCAGTATTTT	CAISLTSPSTDTQYF
-	TRBV7-6	15	TRBJ1-5	-	TGTGCCAGCAGCCCACTGACAGGATACAATCAGCCCCAGCATTTT	CASSPLTGYNQPQHF
-	TRBV27	16	TRBJ2-7	-	TGTGCCAGCACGGGATGGGCAGGCCCTCTTATTTACGAGCAGTACTTC	CASTGWAGPLIYEQYF
TRBD2	TRBV4-3	21	TRBJ2-3	-	TGCGCCAGCAGCCAAGTGAAGCGGGACGGCGGGGGCGGGAGGGCCACAGATACGCAGTATTTT	CASSQVKRDGGGGRATDTQYF
-	TRBV5-8	13	TRBJ1-5	-	TGTGCCAGCACGTCGCGGGGTGGGCAGCCCCAGCATTTT	CASTSRGGQPQHF
-	TRBV29-1	12	TRBJ2-5	-	TGCAGCGTTGCTGTGGAGGAAGAGACCCAGTACTTC	CSVAVEEETQYF
TRBD1	TRBV18	14	TRBJ2-5	-	TGTGCCAGCTCACGGGGACAGGGCCAAGAGACCCAGTACTTC	CASSRGQGQETQYF
TRBD2	TRBV5-4	19	TRBJ2-5	-	TGTGCCAGCAGCTTACTCCAACTAGCGGGAGGGCCGGGGGGCGAGACCCAGTACTTC	CASSLLQLAGGPGGETQYF
TRBD1	TRBV13	14	TRBJ1-1	-	TGTGCCAGCAGGGGACAGGGGTACAACACTGAAGCTTTCTTT	CASRGQGYNTEAFF
TRBD2	TRBV13	16	TRBJ2-3	-	TGTGCCAGCAGCCGGAATAGCGGGGGGCTCACAGATACGCAGTATTTT	CASSRNSGGLTDTQYF
TRBD2	TRBV7-2	14	TRBJ2-7	-	TGTGCCACTTCAGGGACTACCCGCTCCTACGAGCAGTACTTC	CATSGTTRSYEQYF
TRBD1	TRBV2	14	TRBJ2-7	-	TGTGCCAGCAGTGAATTGGGACAGTCCTACGAGCAGTACTTC	CASSELGQSYEQYF
-	TRBV16	14	TRBJ1-6	-	TGTGCCAGCAGCCCGGGGGGGGCTTATTCACCCCTCCACTTT	CASSPGGAYSPLHF
TRBD1	TRBV6-2/TRBV6-3	14	TRBJ1-5	-	TGTGCCAGCAGTTACCAGGGGGCAGGTCAGCCCCAGCATTTT	CASSYQGAGQPQHF